This TCR beta chain stems from a study of response to subunit inactivated influenza vaccine. Findings of the study overall: New T cells are recruited in small numbers by each seasonal influenza vaccination, according to the authors' suggestion.

Per the germline V gene, CDR1 is MNHEY and CDR2 is SVGEGT. This CDR3 is built from 14 residues. V shed 6 bases, J shed 3 bases, and the junction held 7 bases outside the gene matches. TCRdb used MiXCR to reprocess the RT-PCR reads, holding one entry per CDR3 protein. The table includes around 520,000 distinct CDR3 sequences, about 10% detected once. This clonotype was recorded many times. Its antigen remains unknown. Material: PBMCs from blood, obtained on the day of vaccination. The clonotype was recovered from a man aged 50 or older who received an inactivated influenza vaccine. The chain combines TRBV6-2 or TRBV6-3 with TRBJ1-1; 7 bases match TRBD1. The CDR3 loop reads CASRRGGGHTEAFF. The DNA for the CDR3 is TGTGCCAGCAGGAGGGGAGGGGGCCACACTGAAGCTTTCTTT.